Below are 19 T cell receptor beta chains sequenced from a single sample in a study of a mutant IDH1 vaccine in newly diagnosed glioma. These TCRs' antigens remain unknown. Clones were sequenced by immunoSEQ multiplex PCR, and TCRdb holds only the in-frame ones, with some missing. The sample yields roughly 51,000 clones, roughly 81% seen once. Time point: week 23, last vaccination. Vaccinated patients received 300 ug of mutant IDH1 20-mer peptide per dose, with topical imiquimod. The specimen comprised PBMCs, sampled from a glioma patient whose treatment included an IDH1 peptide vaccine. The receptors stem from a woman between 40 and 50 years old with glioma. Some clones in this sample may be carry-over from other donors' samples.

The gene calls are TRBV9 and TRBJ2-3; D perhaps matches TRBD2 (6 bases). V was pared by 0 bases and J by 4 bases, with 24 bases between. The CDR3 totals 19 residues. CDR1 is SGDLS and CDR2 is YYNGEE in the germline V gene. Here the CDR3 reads CASSVVEGRTGTRADTQYF. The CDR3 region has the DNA TGTGCCAGCAGCGTAGTGGAGGGGAGGACCGGGACTCGGGCAGATACGCAGTATTTT.

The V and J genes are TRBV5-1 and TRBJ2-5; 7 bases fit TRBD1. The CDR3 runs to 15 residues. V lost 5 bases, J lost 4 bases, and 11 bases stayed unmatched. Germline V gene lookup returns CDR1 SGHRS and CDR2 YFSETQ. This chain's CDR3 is CASSSDRPRGETQYF. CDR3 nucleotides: TGCGCCAGCAGTTCGGACAGGCCTCGGGGAGAGACCCAGTACTTC.

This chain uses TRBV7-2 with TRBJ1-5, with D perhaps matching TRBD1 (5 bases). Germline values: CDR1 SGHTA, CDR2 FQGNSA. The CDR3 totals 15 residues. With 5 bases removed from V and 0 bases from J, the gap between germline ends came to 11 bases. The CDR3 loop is CASSPGQISNQPQHF. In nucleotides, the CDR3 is TGTGCCAGCAGCCCAGGACAAATTAGCAATCAGCCCCAGCATTTT. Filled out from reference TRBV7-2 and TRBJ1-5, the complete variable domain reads GAGVSQSPSNKVTEKGKDVELRCDPISGHTALYWYRQSLGQGLEFLIYFQGNSAPDKSGLPSDRFSAERTGGSVSTLTIQRTQQEDSAVYLCASSPGQISNQPQHFGDGTRLSIL.

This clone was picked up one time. The CDR3 here is CASSPITGNQPQHF. The CDR3 DNA reads as TGCGCCAGCAGCCCTATTACGGGCAATCAGCCCCAGCATTTT. This chain connects TRBV4-1 to TRBJ1-5; D gene unclear. Per the germline V gene, CDR1 is MGHRA and CDR2 is YSYEKL. V gave up 4 bases and J gave up 2 bases, with 9 bases separating them. The CDR3 runs 14 residues.

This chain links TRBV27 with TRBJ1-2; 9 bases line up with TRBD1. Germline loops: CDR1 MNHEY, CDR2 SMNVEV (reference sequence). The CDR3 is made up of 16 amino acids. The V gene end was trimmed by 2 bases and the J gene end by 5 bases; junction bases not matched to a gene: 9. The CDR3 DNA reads TGTGCCAGCAGTTTAACGTGGGACAGGGTCCAGTATGGCTACACCTTC. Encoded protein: CASSLTWDRVQYGYTF.

The CDR3 sequence is CASSINRGLSNQPQHF. DNA of the CDR3: TGTGCCAGTAGTATTAACAGGGGGCTTAGCAATCAGCCCCAGCATTTT. The V gene is TRBV19, the J gene TRBJ1-5; 9 bases are a match to TRBD1. Losses at the gene ends were 3 bases for V and 0 bases for J; bases not matched to a gene: 3. Germline lookup yields CDR1 LNHDA and CDR2 SQIVND (reference sequence). The CDR3 extends over 16 amino acids.

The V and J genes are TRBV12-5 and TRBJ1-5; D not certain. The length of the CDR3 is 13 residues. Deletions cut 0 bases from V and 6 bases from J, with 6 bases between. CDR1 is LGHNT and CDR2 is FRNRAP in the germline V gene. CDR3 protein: CASGLVESQPQHF. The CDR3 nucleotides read TGTGCTAGTGGTTTGGTAGAGAGTCAGCCCCAGCATTTT.

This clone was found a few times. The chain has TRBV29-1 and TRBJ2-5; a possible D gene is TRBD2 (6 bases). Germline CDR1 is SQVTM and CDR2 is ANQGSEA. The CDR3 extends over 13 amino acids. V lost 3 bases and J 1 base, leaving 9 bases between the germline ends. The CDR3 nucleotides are TGCAGCGTTGAGCGGGGTAGCCAAGAGACCCAGTACTTC. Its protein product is CSVERGSQETQYF.

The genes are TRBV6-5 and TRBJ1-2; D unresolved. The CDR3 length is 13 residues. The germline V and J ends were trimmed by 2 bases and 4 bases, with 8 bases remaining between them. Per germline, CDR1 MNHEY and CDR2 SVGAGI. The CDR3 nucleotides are TGTGCCAGCAGTTACGGAGGGAGCTATGGCTACACCTTC. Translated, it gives CASSYGGSYGYTF.

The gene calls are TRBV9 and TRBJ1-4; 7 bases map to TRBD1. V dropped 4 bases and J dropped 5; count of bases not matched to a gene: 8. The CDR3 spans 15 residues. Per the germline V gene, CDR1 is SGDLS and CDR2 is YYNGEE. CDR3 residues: CASSRPGDSNEKLFF. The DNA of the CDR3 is TGTGCCAGCAGCCGTCCCGGGGACAGCAATGAAAAACTGTTTTTT.

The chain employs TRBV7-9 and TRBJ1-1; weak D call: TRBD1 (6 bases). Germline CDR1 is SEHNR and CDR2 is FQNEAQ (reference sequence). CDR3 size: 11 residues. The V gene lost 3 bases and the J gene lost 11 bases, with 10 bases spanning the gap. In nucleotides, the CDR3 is TGTGCCAGCAGCTTGGTGGACAGCGCTTTCTTT. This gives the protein CASSLVDSAFF.

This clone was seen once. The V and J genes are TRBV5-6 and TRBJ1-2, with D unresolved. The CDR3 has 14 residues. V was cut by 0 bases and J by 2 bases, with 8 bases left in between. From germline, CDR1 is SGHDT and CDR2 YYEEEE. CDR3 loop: CASSLGTDNYGYTF. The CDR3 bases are TGTGCCAGCAGCTTGGGGACGGACAACTATGGCTACACCTTC. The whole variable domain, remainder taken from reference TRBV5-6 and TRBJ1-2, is DAGVTQSPTHLIKTRGQQVTLRCSPKSGHDTVSWYQQALGQGPQFIFQYYEEEERQRGNFPDRFSGHQFPNYSSELNVNALLLGDSALYLCASSLGTDNYGYTFGSGTRLTVV.

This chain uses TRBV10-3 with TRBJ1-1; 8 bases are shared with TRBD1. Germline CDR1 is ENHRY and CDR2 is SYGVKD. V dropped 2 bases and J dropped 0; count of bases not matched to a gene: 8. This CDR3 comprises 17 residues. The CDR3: CAISEGQGTVMNTEAFF. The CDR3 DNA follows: TGTGCCATCAGTGAGGGACAGGGTACGGTTATGAACACTGAAGCTTTCTTT.

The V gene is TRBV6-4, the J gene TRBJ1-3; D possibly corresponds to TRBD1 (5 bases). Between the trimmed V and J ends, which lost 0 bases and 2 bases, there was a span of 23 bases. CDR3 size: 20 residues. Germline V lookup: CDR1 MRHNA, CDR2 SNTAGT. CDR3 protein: CASSDSSGPGGGQTGNTIYF. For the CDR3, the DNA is TGTGCCAGCAGTGACTCGAGCGGTCCCGGGGGAGGGCAGACTGGAAACACCATATATTTT.

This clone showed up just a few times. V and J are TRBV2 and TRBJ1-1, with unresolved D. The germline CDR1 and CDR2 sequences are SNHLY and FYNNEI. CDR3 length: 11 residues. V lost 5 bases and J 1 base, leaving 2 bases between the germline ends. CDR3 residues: CASSTNTEAFF. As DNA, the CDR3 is TGTGCCAGCAGTACGAACACTGAAGCTTTCTTT.

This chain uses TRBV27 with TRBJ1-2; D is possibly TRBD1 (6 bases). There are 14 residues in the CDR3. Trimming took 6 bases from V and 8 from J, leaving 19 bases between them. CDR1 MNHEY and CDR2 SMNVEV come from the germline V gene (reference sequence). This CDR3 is CASSPGQILGGYTF. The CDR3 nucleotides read TGTGCCAGCAGCCCTGGACAGATCTTAGGAGGCTACACCTTC.

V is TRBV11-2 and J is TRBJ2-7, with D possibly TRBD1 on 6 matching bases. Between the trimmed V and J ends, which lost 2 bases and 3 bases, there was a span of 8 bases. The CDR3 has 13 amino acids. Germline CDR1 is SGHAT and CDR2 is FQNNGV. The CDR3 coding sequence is TGTGCCAGCAGCTTAACAGGGAACTACGAGCAGTACTTC. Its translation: CASSLTGNYEQYF.

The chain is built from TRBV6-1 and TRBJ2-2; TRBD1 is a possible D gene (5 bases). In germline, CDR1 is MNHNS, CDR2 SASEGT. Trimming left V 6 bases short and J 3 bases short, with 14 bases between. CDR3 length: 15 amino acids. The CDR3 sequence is CASRIPIGDTGELFF. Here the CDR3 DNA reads TGTGCCAGCAGGATCCCGATAGGGGACACCGGGGAGCTGTTTTTT.

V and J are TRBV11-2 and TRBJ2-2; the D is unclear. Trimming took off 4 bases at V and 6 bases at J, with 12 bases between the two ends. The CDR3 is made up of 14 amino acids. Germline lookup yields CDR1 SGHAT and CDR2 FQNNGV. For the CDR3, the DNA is TGTGCCAGCAGCTCAGTTTTGCGAGCCGGGGAGCTGTTTTTT. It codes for CASSSVLRAGELFF.